This T cell receptor beta chain was sequenced in a study of OX40 agonist ivuxolimab in advanced cancers. Study in general: Dose-escalation patients suffered from hepatocellular carcinoma, melanoma, renal cell or head and neck cancer. Checkpoint inhibitors had been given previously to 35% to 50% of patients. A male proportion of approximately 80% was recorded, with mean age approximately 57 years and range roughly 23 to 79. General study findings and limits: The authors also found low normalized T-cell clonal expansion in some nonresponders.

Per germline, CDR1 MNHEY and CDR2 SMNVEV (reference sequence). V was cut by 6 bases and J by 0 bases, with 27 bases left in between. This CDR3 comprises 20 residues. Assay used: immunoSEQ multiplex PCR; TCRdb lists only in-frame clones, some missing. In the table there are tens of thousands of clones, 85% of which are singletons. Remarks on this clone: No antigen is known for it.

The receptor was isolated from an adult with an advanced solid tumor such as melanoma, head and neck, liver or kidney cancer. V and J are TRBV27 and TRBJ2-1; tentatively, D is TRBD2 (6 bases). Material: CD4+ or CD8+ T cells sorted from blood, obtained in a trial of the OX40 agonist ivuxolimab. The CDR3: CASSLGGGTVHWSSYNEQFF. Here the CDR3 DNA reads TGTGCCAGCAGCTTAGGTGGGGGGACGGTTCATTGGAGCTCCTACAATGAGCAGTTCTTC.